The T cell receptor beta chain under discussion was sequenced for a study of blood T cell repertoires in COVID-19. Study as a whole: Samples representing acute and convalescent COVID-19 were sourced from the United States, Italy and Spain. PBMCs, B-cell-depleted T cells, or T cells were the source of the cDNA or gDNA that made up the material.

Trimming removed 6 bases from V and 7 bases from J; junction bases left unmatched: 10. There are 16 residues in the CDR3. Germline-derived CDR1 and CDR2 are MDHEN and SYDVKM. Per the authors' pipeline: Nucleated cell number was recorded as an estimate derived from reference gene primer amplification. Sequencing was performed with immunoSEQ multiplex PCR; in TCRdb, only in-frame clones are kept and a portion is missing. The DNA gave D and trimming, while V, J and clone size come from that table. Of about 88,000 clones listed, approximately 89% are singletons. Sequencing was done on a sample of peripheral blood. The chain recombines TRBV28 with TRBJ1-6; 9 positions match TRBD1. The receptor comes from an elderly man with acute or convalescent COVID-19. The CDR3 DNA follows: TGTGCCAGCAGCAAACAACCCGGGACAGGGAATTCACCCCTCCACTTT. Translating gives CASSKQPGTGNSPLHF.